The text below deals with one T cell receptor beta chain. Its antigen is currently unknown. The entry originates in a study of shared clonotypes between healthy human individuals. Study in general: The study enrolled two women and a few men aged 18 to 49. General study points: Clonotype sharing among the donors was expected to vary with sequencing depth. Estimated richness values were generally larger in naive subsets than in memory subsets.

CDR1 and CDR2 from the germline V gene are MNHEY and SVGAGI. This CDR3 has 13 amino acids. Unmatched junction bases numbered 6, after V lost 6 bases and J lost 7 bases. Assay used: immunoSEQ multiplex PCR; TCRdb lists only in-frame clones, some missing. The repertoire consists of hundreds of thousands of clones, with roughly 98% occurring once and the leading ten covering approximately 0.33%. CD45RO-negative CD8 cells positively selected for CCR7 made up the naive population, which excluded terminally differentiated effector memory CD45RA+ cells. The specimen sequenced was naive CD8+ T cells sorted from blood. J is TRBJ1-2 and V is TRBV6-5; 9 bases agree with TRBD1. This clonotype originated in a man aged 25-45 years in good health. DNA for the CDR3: TGTGCCAGCAGGCGGGACAGGGTGCCTGGCTACACCTTC. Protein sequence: CASRRDRVPGYTF.